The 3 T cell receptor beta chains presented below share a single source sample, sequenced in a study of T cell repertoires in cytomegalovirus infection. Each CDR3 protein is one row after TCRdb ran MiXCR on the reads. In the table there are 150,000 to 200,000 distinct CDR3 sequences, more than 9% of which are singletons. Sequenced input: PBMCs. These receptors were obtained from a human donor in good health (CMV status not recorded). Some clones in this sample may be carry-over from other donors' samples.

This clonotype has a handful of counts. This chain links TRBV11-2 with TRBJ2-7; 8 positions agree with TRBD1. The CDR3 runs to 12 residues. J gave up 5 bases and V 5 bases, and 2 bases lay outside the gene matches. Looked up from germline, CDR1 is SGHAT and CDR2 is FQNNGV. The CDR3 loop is CASSGQGDEQYF. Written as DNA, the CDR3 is TGTGCCAGCAGCGGACAGGGCGACGAGCAGTACTTC.

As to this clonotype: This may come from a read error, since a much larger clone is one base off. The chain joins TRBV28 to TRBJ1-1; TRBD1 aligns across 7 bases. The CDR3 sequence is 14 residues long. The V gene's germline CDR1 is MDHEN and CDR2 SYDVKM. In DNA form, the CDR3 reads TGTGACAGCAGTTTCGGACAGGTGAACACTGAAGCTTTCTTT. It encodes CDSSFGQVNTEAFF.

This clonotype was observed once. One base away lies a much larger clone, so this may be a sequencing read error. The CDR3 DNA follows: TGCGCCAGCAGGCCTGACGCAGGGGGGTTGGATCAGCCCCAGCATTTT. Protein sequence: CASRPDAGGLDQPQHF. This sequence joins TRBV5-1 and TRBJ1-5; 7 positions agree with TRBD1. V shed 5 bases, J shed 5 bases, and the junction held 13 bases outside the gene matches. This CDR3 has 16 residues. The V gene's germline CDR1 is SGHRS and CDR2 YFSETQ.